This T cell receptor beta chain comes out of a study of glioma-infiltrating T cells. Trimming cost V 3 bases and J 7 bases, with 14 bases left between them. The CDR3 totals 14 residues. CDR1 SGHNT and CDR2 YYREEE come from the germline V gene (reference sequence). A word on this clonotype: What it binds is not known.

Study results and limitations: Above-expected tissue-blood divergence occurred in all gliomas, most in low-grade ones. CDR3 overlap between tissue and blood was very small.

Using RNA template, CDR3s of TCR alpha and beta were amplified with iRepertoire arm-PCR. One-step reverse transcription and amplification started from about 100-400 ng of tissue mRNA or PBMC total RNA. TCRdb re-derived calls from the multiplex PCR reads in MiXCR, one entry per CDR3 protein. The table has roughly 200,000 distinct CDR3 sequences, around 40% seen once. The clonotype was recovered from a human donor with low-grade glioma or glioblastoma, undergoing nonglioma brain surgery, or in good health (not recorded which). The sequenced sample consisted of glioma tissue, nonneoplastic brain tissue, or PBMCs (not recorded which). The chain combines TRBV5-4 with TRBJ2-1, with a tentative D call TRBD2 (5 bases). In DNA form, the CDR3 reads TGTGCCAGCAGCTCGGGGTCCCGGGGTAATGAGCAGTTCTTC. Amino acids: CASSSGSRGNEQFF.